Each of the 26 T cell receptor beta chains below was sequenced from the same sample in a study of blood T cell repertoires in COVID-19. Here immunoSEQ multiplex PCR was the method, and the copy in TCRdb shows in-frame clones only, minus some. The sample includes under 300,000 clones, around 87% of them seen just once. Sequencing was carried out using peripheral blood. These receptors all come from a woman in her sixties or seventies with active or convalescent COVID-19.

The chain couples TRBV9 to TRBJ2-3, with a weak D call TRBD1 (6 bases). The CDR3 consists of 16 residues. V dropped 2 bases and J dropped 5 bases, with 18 bases sitting between them. Germline V gives CDR1 SGDLS, CDR2 YYNGEE. The CDR3 coding sequence is TGTGCCAGCAGCGTCCCCCCCGGGACAACGGGAGATACGCAGTATTTT. Amino acids: CASSVPPGTTGDTQYF.

The J gene is TRBJ1-2, the V gene TRBV7-2, with 9 positions matching TRBD1. The germline V gene has CDR1 SGHTA and CDR2 FQGNSA. This CDR3 comprises 17 residues. Unmatched junction bases numbered 11, after V lost 5 bases and J lost 1 base. The CDR3 sequence: CASSPGQGWVDNYGYTF. The CDR3 DNA sequence: TGTGCCAGCAGCCCGGGACAGGGATGGGTAGATAACTATGGCTACACCTTC.

V and J are TRBV4-3 and TRBJ1-6; no clear D. Germline lookup yields CDR1 LGHNA and CDR2 YSLEER. The CDR3 consists of 14 residues. V was cut by 3 bases and J by 9 bases, with 12 bases left in between. This CDR3 reads CASSHEGNGSPLHF. The DNA of the CDR3 is TGCGCCAGCAGCCATGAGGGCAACGGTTCACCCCTCCACTTT.

This clone appeared a single time. The chain combines TRBV12-3 or TRBV12-4 with TRBJ1-6, with unresolved D. V was pared by 0 bases and J by 12 bases, with 6 bases between. CDR3 size: 12 residues. The CDR3 is CASSLALGPLHF. The CDR3, as DNA: TGTGCCAGCAGTTTAGCTCTCGGACCCCTCCACTTT.

This clone was observed a few times. This chain uses TRBV9 with TRBJ1-1; D is perhaps TRBD1 (5 bases). V dropped 0 bases and J dropped 3 bases, with 6 bases sitting between them. Germline loops: CDR1 SGDLS, CDR2 YYNGEE. The CDR3 has 13 residues. The CDR3 bases are TGTGCCAGCAGCGTAGGGGGGGACACTGAAGCTTTCTTT. Translated: CASSVGGDTEAFF.

This chain joins TRBV24-1 and TRBJ1-2, with no clear D. CDR3 length: 12 residues. CDR1 and CDR2 from the germline V gene are KGHDR and SFDVKD. V was pared by 3 bases and J by 4 bases, with 5 bases between. CDR3 in DNA: TGTGCCACCAGTGATGGACTCTATGGCTACACCTTC. Encoded protein: CATSDGLYGYTF.

The chain employs TRBV3-1 (or the pseudogene TRBV3-2) and TRBJ2-7; 13 bases are a match to TRBD2. Germline CDR1 LGHDT, CDR2 YNNKEL (reference sequence). V lost 5 bases to trimming and J lost 7 bases; unmatched junction nucleotides: 2. The CDR3 runs to 13 residues. The CDR3 bases are TGTGCCAGCAGCAGGGGACTAGCGGGGGAGCAGTACTTC. This codes for CASSRGLAGEQYF.

J is TRBJ2-3 and V is TRBV3-1 (or the pseudogene TRBV3-2), with 7 bases lining up with TRBD1. The V segment lost 1 base and the J segment 4 bases; nucleotides outside the gene matches: 11. The CDR3 loop spans 17 amino acids. Germline V gene sequence: CDR1 LGHDT, CDR2 YNNKEL (reference sequence). The CDR3 loop is CASSQVAHRQGPDTQYF. CDR3 in DNA: TGTGCCAGCAGCCAAGTTGCTCATCGACAGGGACCAGATACGCAGTATTTT.

The rearrangement joins TRBV5-6 to TRBJ1-1; D ambiguous. Germline CDR1 and CDR2: SGHDT and YYEEEE. The CDR3 is 12 amino acids. Between the trimmed V and J ends, which lost 1 base and 5 bases, there was a span of 6 bases. The CDR3: CASSLQATEAFF. The CDR3 bases are TGTGCCAGCAGCTTGCAGGCGACTGAAGCTTTCTTT.

A note on this clone: The sample carries other DNA sequences with the same CDR3. The rearrangement joins TRBV19 to TRBJ1-3; D gene uncertain. The CDR3 contains 11 residues. Germline V gene lookup returns CDR1 LNHDA and CDR2 SQIVND (reference sequence). V was cut by 10 bases and J by 0 bases, with 4 bases left in between. The chain's CDR3 is CATRSGNTIYF. CDR3 DNA: TGTGCCACCCGCTCTGGAAACACCATATATTTT.

This clone was seen more than once but under ten times. This rearrangement joins TRBV6-2 or TRBV6-3 to TRBJ1-2, with TRBD1 identical over 7 bases. V gave up 5 bases and J gave up 4 bases; unmatched junction bases: 4. Per germline, CDR1 MNHEY and CDR2 SVGEGT. CDR3 size: 13 residues. CDR3 region: CASSRQGIYGYTF. The CDR3 coding sequence is TGTGCCAGCAGTCGACAGGGAATCTATGGCTACACCTTC.

This rearrangement joins TRBV19 to TRBJ2-2, with D perhaps TRBD2 (6 bases). Germline CDR1 is LNHDA and CDR2 is SQIVND (reference sequence). CDR3 length: 14 amino acids. V gave up 10 bases and J gave up 1 base, with 13 bases separating them. CDR3 DNA sequence: TGTGCCACCGAAGGAGGGTTGAACACCGGGGAGCTGTTTTTT. Protein sequence: CATEGGLNTGELFF.

This clone turned up a few times. This chain joins TRBV19 and TRBJ1-3; D is undetermined. CDR1 is LNHDA and CDR2 is SQIVND in the germline V gene (reference sequence). The CDR3 contains 13 residues. V was clipped by 7 bases and J by 6 bases, with 13 bases between them. The CDR3 nucleotides are TGTGCCAGTACACCCGGGTATGAAAACACCATATATTTT. Translating it yields CASTPGYENTIYF. Based on the CDR3 plus reference TRBV19 and TRBJ1-3, the full variable domain is DGGITQSPKYLFRKEGQNVTLSCEQNLNHDAMYWYRQDPGQGLRLIYYSQIVNDFQKGDIAEGYSVSREKKESFPLTVTSAQKNPTAFYLCASTPGYENTIYFGEGSWLTVV.

This chain links TRBV5-1 with TRBJ1-1; weak D call: TRBD1 (6 bases). From germline, CDR1 is SGHRS and CDR2 YFSETQ. The ends were cut back, 5 bases at V and 1 base at J, with 12 bases in the middle. The CDR3 contains 14 residues. This CDR3 reads CASSIKGENTEAFF. The CDR3 nucleotides are TGCGCCAGCAGTATTAAGGGGGAGAACACTGAAGCTTTCTTT. The full variable domain, with the rest looked up from reference TRBV5-1 and TRBJ1-1, is KAGVTQTPRYLIKTRGQQVTLSCSPISGHRSVSWYQQTPGQGLQFLFEYFSETQRNKGNFPGRFSGRQFSNSRSEMNVSTLELGDSALYLCASSIKGENTEAFFGQGTRLTVV.

The chain uses TRBV6-6 and TRBJ1-2; tentative D call: TRBD1 (5 bases). The CDR3 sequence is 15 residues long. Between the trimmed V and J ends, which lost 5 bases and 8 bases, there was a span of 21 bases. CDR1 MNHNY and CDR2 SVGAGI come from the germline V gene (reference sequence). The CDR3 protein is CASSPNRGTGWGYTF. CDR3 bases: TGTGCCAGCAGTCCCAACCGCGGGACGGGATGGGGCTACACCTTC.

The chain combines TRBV24-1 with TRBJ2-1; 13 nucleotides line up with TRBD2. Germline assignment: CDR1 KGHDR and CDR2 SFDVKD. Trimming removed 4 bases from V and 8 bases from J; junction bases left unmatched: 13. The length of the CDR3 is 18 residues. The CDR3 sequence is CATSDHLTTSGGLDEQFF. The DNA for the CDR3 is TGTGCCACCAGTGACCACCTAACGACTAGCGGGGGGCTCGATGAGCAGTTCTTC.

The chain combines TRBV6-5 with TRBJ1-1; D possibly corresponds to TRBD1 (6 bases). The CDR3 runs to 13 residues. Germline values: CDR1 MNHEY, CDR2 SVGAGI. Trimming removed 5 bases from V and 6 bases from J, with 13 bases in between. The DNA for the CDR3 is TGTGCCAGCAGTCCACCAGGGGTTCCTGAAGCTTTCTTT. It codes for CASSPPGVPEAFF.

This clone has only a few counts. This same CDR3 is encoded by further DNA sequences in the sample. The rearrangement links TRBV5-1 to TRBJ1-1; D is unclear. The germline gives CDR1 SGHRS, CDR2 YFSETQ. Trimming removed 3 bases at V and 2 bases at J, with 8 bases between. The CDR3 runs to 13 residues. CDR3 in DNA: TGCGCCAGCAGCTCAACAGTCAACACTGAAGCTTTCTTT. This translates into CASSSTVNTEAFF.

This chain links TRBV6-5 with TRBJ1-5; the D gene is possibly TRBD1 (6 bases). The CDR3 contains 14 residues. V shed 4 bases and J shed 3 bases, with 10 bases lying between them. CDR1 is MNHEY and CDR2 is SVGAGI in the germline V gene. The CDR3 loop reads CASSSTGPNQPQHF. The CDR3 nucleotides read TGTGCCAGCAGTTCTACAGGGCCCAATCAGCCCCAGCATTTT.

The J gene is TRBJ2-3, the V gene TRBV27, with D perhaps TRBD2 (6 bases). Germline CDR1 reads MNHEY; CDR2 reads SMNVEV (reference sequence). The V end lost 11 bases, the J end lost 3 bases, and 18 bases lay between the germline ends. The CDR3 loop spans 14 amino acids. The CDR3 is CAGTGLFETDTQYF. CDR3 sequence (DNA): TGTGCCGGGACGGGACTTTTTGAAACAGATACGCAGTATTTT.

The chain combines TRBV7-2 with TRBJ2-6; D is unclear. The CDR3 spans 13 residues. Between the trimmed V and J ends, which lost 3 bases and 13 bases, there was a span of 13 bases. Germline V gene sequence: CDR1 SGHTA, CDR2 FQGNSA. CDR3 protein: CASSFGAVRVLTF. In DNA form, the CDR3 reads TGTGCCAGCAGCTTTGGTGCTGTGAGGGTCCTGACTTTC.

This clone was seen just once. This chain uses TRBV3-1 (or the pseudogene TRBV3-2) with TRBJ1-1; the D gene is possibly TRBD1 (6 bases). In germline, CDR1 is LGHDT, CDR2 YNNKEL (reference sequence). This CDR3 has 14 amino acids. V lost 6 bases, J lost 11 bases, and 22 bases lay in between. The CDR3 DNA follows: TGTGCCAGCAGTCGGACAGTCCTTACACTGAGGGCTTTCTTT. Protein product: CASSRTVLTLRAFF.

This chain links TRBV29-1 with TRBJ2-7; D is possibly TRBD1 (5 bases). The CDR3 covers 14 residues. Looked up from germline, CDR1 is SQVTM and CDR2 is ANQGSEA. V was cut by 2 bases and J by 6 bases, with 17 bases left in between. CDR3 residues: CSVEYSQGTSEQYF. CDR3 DNA sequence: TGCAGCGTTGAATATTCGCAGGGCACCTCCGAGCAGTACTTC.

This chain connects TRBV18 to TRBJ1-3; TRBD1 is a possible D gene (5 bases). V lost 2 bases to trimming and J lost 9 bases, with 23 bases between them. Germline CDR1 is KGHSH and CDR2 is LQKENI. The CDR3 sequence is 17 residues long. CDR3 DNA sequence: TGTGCCAGCTCACCAAGTGGGGGGTCCCGAGTCCTCGGCACCATATATTTT. This sequence encodes CASSPSGGSRVLGTIYF.

CDR3 residues: CASSPPRSGGYIHGYTF. In DNA, the CDR3 is TGTGCCAGCAGCCCGCCTAGGTCCGGAGGATATATACATGGCTACACCTTC. The J gene is TRBJ1-2, the V gene TRBV11-2; D is unclear. Germline V gene lookup returns CDR1 SGHAT and CDR2 FQNNGV. Trimming pared 5 bases from V and 6 bases from J, leaving 25 bases between. This CDR3 spans 17 amino acids. Complete variable domain (other parts from reference TRBV11-2 and TRBJ1-2): EAGVAQSPRYKIIEKRQSVAFWCNPISGHATLYWYQQILGQGPKLLIQFQNNGVVDDSQLPKDRFSAERLKGVDSTLKIQPAKLEDSAVYLCASSPPRSGGYIHGYTFGSGTRLTVV.

DNA for the CDR3: TGTGCCAGCAGCCTTGGGACAGGAGATATGAACACTGAAGCTTTCTTT. Translating it yields CASSLGTGDMNTEAFF. The chain uses TRBV6-6 and TRBJ1-1; 8 bases line up with TRBD1. The CDR3 length is 16 residues. Germline trimming cut 6 bases from V and 0 bases from J; bases unmatched to any gene: 9. CDR1 is MNHNY and CDR2 is SVGAGI in the germline V gene (reference sequence).